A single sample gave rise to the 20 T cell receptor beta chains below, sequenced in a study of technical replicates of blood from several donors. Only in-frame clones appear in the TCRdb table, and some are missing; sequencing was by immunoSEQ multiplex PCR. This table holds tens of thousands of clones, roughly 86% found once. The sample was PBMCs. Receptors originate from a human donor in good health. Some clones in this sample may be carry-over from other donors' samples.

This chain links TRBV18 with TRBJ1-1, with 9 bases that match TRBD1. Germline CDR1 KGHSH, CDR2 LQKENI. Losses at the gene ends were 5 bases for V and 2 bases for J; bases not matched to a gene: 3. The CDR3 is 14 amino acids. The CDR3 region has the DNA TGTGCCAGCTCATTGGACAGGGGTAACACTGAAGCTTTCTTT. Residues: CASSLDRGNTEAFF.

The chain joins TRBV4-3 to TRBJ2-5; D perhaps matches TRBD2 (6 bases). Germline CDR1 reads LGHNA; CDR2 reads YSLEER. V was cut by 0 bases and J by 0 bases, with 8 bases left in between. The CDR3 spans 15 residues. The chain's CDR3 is CASSQDRDYQETQYF. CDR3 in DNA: TGCGCCAGCAGCCAAGACCGGGACTACCAAGAGACCCAGTACTTC.

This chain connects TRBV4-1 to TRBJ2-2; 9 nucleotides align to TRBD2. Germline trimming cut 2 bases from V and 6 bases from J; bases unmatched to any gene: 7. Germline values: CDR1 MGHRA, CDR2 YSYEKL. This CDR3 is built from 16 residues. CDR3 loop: CASSQLSGRTPGELFF. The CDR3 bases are TGCGCCAGCAGCCAATTGAGCGGGAGGACGCCCGGGGAGCTGTTTTTT.

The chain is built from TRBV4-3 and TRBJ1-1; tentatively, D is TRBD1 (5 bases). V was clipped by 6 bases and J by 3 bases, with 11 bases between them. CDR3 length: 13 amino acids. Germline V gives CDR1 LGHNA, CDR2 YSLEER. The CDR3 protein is CASSPAGYTEAFF. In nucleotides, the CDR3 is TGCGCCAGCAGTCCCGCAGGGTACACTGAAGCTTTCTTT.

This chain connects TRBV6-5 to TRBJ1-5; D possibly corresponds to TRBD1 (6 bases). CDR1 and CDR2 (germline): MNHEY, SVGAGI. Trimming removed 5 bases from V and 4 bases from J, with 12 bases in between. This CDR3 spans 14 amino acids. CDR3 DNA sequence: TGTGCCAGCAGTCGGGACAATGGAAATCAGCCCCAGCATTTT. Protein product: CASSRDNGNQPQHF.

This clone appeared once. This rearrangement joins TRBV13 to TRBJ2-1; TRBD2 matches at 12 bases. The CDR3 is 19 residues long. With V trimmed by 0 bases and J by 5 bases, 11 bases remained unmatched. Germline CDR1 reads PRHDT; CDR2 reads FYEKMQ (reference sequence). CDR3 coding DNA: TGTGCCAGCAGCTTAGGCGTATCAACTAGCGGGAGGACCCACAATGAGCAGTTCTTC. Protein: CASSLGVSTSGRTHNEQFF.

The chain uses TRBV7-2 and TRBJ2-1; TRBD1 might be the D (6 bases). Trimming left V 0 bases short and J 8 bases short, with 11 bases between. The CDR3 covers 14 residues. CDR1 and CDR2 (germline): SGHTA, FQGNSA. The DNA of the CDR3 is TGTGCCAGCAGCTTAGCCTACAGGGCCGATGAGCAGTTCTTC. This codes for CASSLAYRADEQFF.

The CDR3 loop is CASSQGSSGAYEQYF. The CDR3 DNA reads TGCGCCAGCAGCCAAGGGTCATCTGGAGCCTACGAGCAGTACTTC. The chain combines TRBV4-3 with TRBJ2-7; D gene unclear. Germline V gives CDR1 LGHNA, CDR2 YSLEER. The CDR3 length is 15 residues. Trimming pared 1 base from V and 2 bases from J, leaving 12 bases between.

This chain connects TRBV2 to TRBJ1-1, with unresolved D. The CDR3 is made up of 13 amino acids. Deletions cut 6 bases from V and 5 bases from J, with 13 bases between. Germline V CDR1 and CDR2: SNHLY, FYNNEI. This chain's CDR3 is CASRERARTEAFF. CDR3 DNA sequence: TGTGCCAGCAGGGAGAGGGCGCGGACTGAAGCTTTCTTT.

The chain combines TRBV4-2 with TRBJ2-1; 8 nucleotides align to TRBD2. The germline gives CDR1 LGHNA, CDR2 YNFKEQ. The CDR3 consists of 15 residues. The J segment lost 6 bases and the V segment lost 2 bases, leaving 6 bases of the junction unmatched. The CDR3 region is CASSQRPGGSNEQFF. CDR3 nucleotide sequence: TGTGCCAGCAGCCAACGCCCGGGAGGGAGCAATGAGCAGTTCTTC.

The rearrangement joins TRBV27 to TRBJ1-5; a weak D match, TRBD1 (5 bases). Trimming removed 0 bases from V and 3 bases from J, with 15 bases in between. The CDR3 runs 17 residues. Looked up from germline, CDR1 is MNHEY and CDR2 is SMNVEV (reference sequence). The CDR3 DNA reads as TGTGCCAGCAGTTTATCCGCGGGAGGCGGGACCAATCAGCCCCAGCATTTT. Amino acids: CASSLSAGGGTNQPQHF.

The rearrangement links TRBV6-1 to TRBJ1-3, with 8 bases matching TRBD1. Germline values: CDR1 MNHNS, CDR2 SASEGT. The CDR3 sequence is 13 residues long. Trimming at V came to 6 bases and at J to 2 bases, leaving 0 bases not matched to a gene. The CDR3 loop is CASRDRAGNTIYF. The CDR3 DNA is TGTGCCAGCAGGGACAGGGCTGGAAACACCATATATTTT.

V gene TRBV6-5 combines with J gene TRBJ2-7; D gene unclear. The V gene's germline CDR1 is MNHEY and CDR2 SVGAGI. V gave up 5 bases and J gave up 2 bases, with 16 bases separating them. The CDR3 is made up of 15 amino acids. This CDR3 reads CASSPTPQITYEQYF. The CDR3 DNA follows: TGTGCCAGCAGTCCCACCCCCCAGATTACCTACGAGCAGTACTTC.

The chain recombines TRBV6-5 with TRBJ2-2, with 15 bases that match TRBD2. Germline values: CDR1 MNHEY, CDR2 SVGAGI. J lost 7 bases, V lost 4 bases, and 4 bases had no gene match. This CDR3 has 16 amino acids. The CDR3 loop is CASSWTSGRAHGELFF. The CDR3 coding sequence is TGTGCCAGCAGTTGGACTAGCGGGAGGGCCCACGGGGAGCTGTTTTTT.

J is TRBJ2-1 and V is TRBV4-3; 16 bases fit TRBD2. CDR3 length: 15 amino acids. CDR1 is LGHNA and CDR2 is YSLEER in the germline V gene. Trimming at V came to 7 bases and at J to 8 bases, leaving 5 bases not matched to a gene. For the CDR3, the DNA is TGCGCCAGCACCCACGGGACTAGCGGGAGGGATGAGCAGTTCTTC. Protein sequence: CASTHGTSGRDEQFF.

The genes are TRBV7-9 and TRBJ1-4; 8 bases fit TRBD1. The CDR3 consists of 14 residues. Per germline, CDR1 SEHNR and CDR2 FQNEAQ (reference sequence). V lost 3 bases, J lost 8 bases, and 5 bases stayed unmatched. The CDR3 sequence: CASSFPDRAEKLFF. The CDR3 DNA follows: TGTGCCAGCAGCTTCCCGGACAGGGCCGAAAAACTGTTTTTT. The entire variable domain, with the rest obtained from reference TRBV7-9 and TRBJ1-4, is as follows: DTGVSQNPRHKITKRGQNVTFRCDPISEHNRLYWYRQTLGQGPEFLTYFQNEAQLEKSRLLSDRFSAERPKGSFSTLEIQRTEQGDSAMYLCASSFPDRAEKLFFGSGTQLSVL.

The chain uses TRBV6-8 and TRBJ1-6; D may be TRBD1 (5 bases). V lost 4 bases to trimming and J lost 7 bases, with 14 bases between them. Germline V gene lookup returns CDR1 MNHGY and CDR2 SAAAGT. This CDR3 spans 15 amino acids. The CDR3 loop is CASSLTPGGNSPLHF. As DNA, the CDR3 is TGTGCCAGCAGTTTGACCCCCGGGGGGAATTCACCCCTCCACTTT.

CDR3 in amino acids: CASSTSYEQYF. The DNA of the CDR3 is TGTGCCAGCAGCACAAGTTACGAGCAGTACTTC. The chain combines TRBV7-9 with TRBJ2-7; D gene ambiguous. V lost 5 bases, J lost 4 bases, and 6 bases lay in between. CDR1 is SEHNR and CDR2 is FQNEAQ in the germline V gene (reference sequence). The CDR3 is 11 residues long. Full variable domain (rest looked up from reference TRBV7-9 and TRBJ2-7): DTGVSQNPRHKITKRGQNVTFRCDPISEHNRLYWYRQTLGQGPEFLTYFQNEAQLEKSRLLSDRFSAERPKGSFSTLEIQRTEQGDSAMYLCASSTSYEQYFGPGTRLTVT.

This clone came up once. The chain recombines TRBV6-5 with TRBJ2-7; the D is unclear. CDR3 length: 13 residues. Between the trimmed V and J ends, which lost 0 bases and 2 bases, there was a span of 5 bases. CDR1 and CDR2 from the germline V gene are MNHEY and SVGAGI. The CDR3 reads CASSYSRAYEQYF. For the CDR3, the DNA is TGTGCCAGCAGTTACTCCCGAGCCTACGAGCAGTACTTC.

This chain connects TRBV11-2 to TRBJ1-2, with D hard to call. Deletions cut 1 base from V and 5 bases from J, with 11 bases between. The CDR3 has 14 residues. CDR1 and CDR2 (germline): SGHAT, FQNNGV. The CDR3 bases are TGTGCCAGCAGCTTAGCCGTGGGGAGTTATGGCTACACCTTC. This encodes CASSLAVGSYGYTF.